This T cell receptor (beta chain) was obtained from a study of post-analysis software for immune sequencing data. Findings and limits, study-wide: Among roughly 5 TRBV segments more frequent in patients than controls were TRBV5-6, TRBV5-1 and TRBV20-1.

TCR beta cDNA libraries had unique molecular identifiers. TCRdb re-called the PCR reads through MiXCR, storing one row per CDR3 protein. Here the sample spans about 820,000 distinct CDR3 sequences, approximately 53% being singletons. V was cut by 2 bases and J by 7 bases, with 18 bases left in between. Germline CDR1 is MNHEY and CDR2 is SMNVEV (reference sequence). CDR3 length: 15 amino acids. With regard to this clonotype: The antigen remains unidentified.

Sequencing input: blood. The gene calls are TRBV27 and TRBJ2-7; the D is unclear. The receptor's source is a girl aged 5-17 years with multiple sclerosis. This CDR3 is CASSLSSSLLMEQYF. CDR3 DNA: TGTGCCAGCAGTTTAAGTAGCTCCCTCTTGATGGAGCAGTACTTC.